The clone carrying this T cell receptor (beta chain) has just a few counts. The antigen is unknown. The data originate from a study of shared clonotypes between healthy human individuals. About the study: Serving as donors were a couple of women and a few men, whose ages spanned 18 to 49.

Looked up from germline, CDR1 is KGHSH and CDR2 is LQKENI. This CDR3 comprises 15 residues. V trimming: 3 bases; J trimming: 6 bases; junction bases outside the gene matches: 1. General study points: Only blood samples were collected, and tissue repertoires likely differ.

Study donors comprised healthy, HIV-negative adults devoid of recent acute infection or vaccination. In the original processing: With immunoSEQ giving junction-only sequences and no quality scores, filtering differed. TCRdb's table, derived via immunoSEQ multiplex PCR, lists solely in-frame clones and lacks some. That table gives V, J and clone size, and the DNA gave D and trimming. The sample has some 480,000 clones, around 80% seen once. The chain recombines TRBV18 with TRBJ2-2, with TRBD2 identical over 13 bases. The clonotype comes from a woman between 35 and 50 years old in good health. Some clones in this sample may be carry-over from other donors' samples. The sequenced material came from PBMCs. CDR3 protein: CASSPGLAGSGELFF. CDR3 nucleotide sequence: TGTGCCAGCTCACCGGGACTAGCGGGATCCGGGGAGCTGTTTTTT.